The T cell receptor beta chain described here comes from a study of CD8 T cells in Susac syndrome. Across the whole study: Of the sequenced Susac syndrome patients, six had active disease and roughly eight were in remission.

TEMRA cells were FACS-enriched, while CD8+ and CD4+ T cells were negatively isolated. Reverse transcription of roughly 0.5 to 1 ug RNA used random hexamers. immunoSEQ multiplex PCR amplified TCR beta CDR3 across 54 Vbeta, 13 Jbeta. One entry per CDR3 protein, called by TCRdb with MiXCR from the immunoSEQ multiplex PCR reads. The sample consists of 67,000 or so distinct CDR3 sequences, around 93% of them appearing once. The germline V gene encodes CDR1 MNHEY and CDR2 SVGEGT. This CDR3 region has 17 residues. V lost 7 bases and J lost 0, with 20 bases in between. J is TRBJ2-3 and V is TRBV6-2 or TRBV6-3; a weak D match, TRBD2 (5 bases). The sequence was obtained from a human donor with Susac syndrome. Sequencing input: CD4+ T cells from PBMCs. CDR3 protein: CASNSYRLATSTDTQYF. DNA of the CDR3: TGTGCCAGCAACTCATACCGGCTAGCCACTAGCACAGATACGCAGTATTTT.